Sequencing of this T cell receptor beta chain was carried out in a study of blood T cells in healthy people across ages (dated by TCRdb to the mid-2010s). The study in broad terms: In model experiments, template switching captured roughly one uniquely barcoded TCR beta cDNA molecule for every two T cells. Using the same blood draw, the study looked at two additional independent replicas of 1 million unique cDNA reads for two donors, one aged 18 to 30 and the other aged 80 or older. To avoid experimental bias, donors of different ages were distributed randomly across sequencing lanes. Using deep sequencing normalized with unique cDNA molecular identifiers, the study measured how TCR beta repertoire diversity changes with age. Four age groups were formed from the donors: young (average about 15 years), middle-aged (approximately 39), aged (roughly 58) and long-lived (about 80). Beyond this particular receptor, the publication reports: The long-lived group showed more naive CD4+ T cells, fewer expanded clones and increased TCR diversity than the aged group, suggesting age selection. Bulk unsorted PBMC profiling prevented conclusive comparison of naive and antigen-experienced compartments. Estimates of total diversity based on one million sequenced T cells were regarded as lower bounds and as underestimates. The CMV infection status of donors was not known, potentially confounding age-related changes in expanded clonotypes. Observed TCR beta diversity per million T cells fell roughly linearly with age, and a significant reduction was already apparent by age around 40. The percentage of naive T cells measured by flow cytometry correlated strongly with observed TCR beta diversity.

Worth noting for this clonotype: It lacks a known antigen. No much larger clone is present one base from it, and per-base qualities are unavailable.

Systemically healthy Caucasian individuals from Russia, over 30 in total and aged about 6 to 95 years, were included as donors. Each donor gave about 9.7 milliliters of peripheral blood, drawn into EDTA-treated Vacutainer tubes. Ficoll-Paque density-gradient centrifugation was used to isolate PBMCs, with at least 7 million per sample. Trizol reagent was used to extract total RNA from the PBMCs, yielding at least 6 micrograms per sample. Naive CD45RAhigh/CD27high T cell percentages were measured by flow cytometry on a PBMC aliquot from every donor. The CDR3, from cysteine to phenylalanine, totals 15 residues. The retained sequence is limited to the CDR3, 45 bases, with the frame set at the first base. V is cut by 5 bases and J by 4 bases, and the space between the germline ends is 17 bases. Per the germline V gene, MNHEY is the CDR1 and SVGAGI is the CDR2. The method behind the library was 5' RACE. TCRdb shows the sequencer as Illumina HiSeq 2500. A second PCR of roughly 7 to 12 cycles was run with a J-beta primer mix and a sample-barcoded 5' primer. Each TCR beta cDNA molecule received a unique molecular identifier from a template-switch 5' adaptor carrying 12 random nucleotides. Each sample yielded at least 3 million CDR3-containing paired-end reads. All of the RNA was converted into first-strand cDNA using the Mint cDNA synthesis kit, with a TRBC-specific oligonucleotide serving as the primer. After uracil-DNA glycosylase treatment, a first 18-cycle PCR used universal primers M1SS and BC2_uni_R on all cDNA. The study's own analysis went as follows. Normalization of each sample was performed by random selection of 1 million high-quality reads, each carrying a distinct molecular identifier. Instead of being binned into consensus sequences, reads that shared molecular identifiers were thrown out. CDR3 identification, clonotype clustering and error correction used MiTCR with a Q25 quality threshold and the strictest error-elimination algorithm. A nonparametric unseen species model with Euler transformation was used to estimate lower-bound total TCR beta diversity. TCRdb took the public reads, trimmed them with fastp at Q25, ran MiXCR for clone calling and kept in-frame beta chains. Entries that share a CDR3 protein sequence are merged under the most common genes and DNA. The V and J calls were not made by the authors but by TCRdb's processing. The sample yields approximately 1.5 million distinct CDR3 sequences; about 45% were counted once. Of the sample, roughly 3.7% is held by the ten largest clones.

The chain is made from TRBV6-5 and TRBJ1-2, with the D gene not clear enough to name. Sequences were obtained from blood. This receptor was taken from a woman between 18 and 29 years old in good health. The CDR3 region: CASSRSSNTPYGYTF. The DNA is as follows: TGTGCCAGCAGTCGCTCCAGTAACACCCCCTATGGCTACACCTTC.